A selection of T cell receptor beta chains follows, all from one sample in a study of blood T cell repertoires in COVID-19. Here immunoSEQ multiplex PCR was the method, and the copy in TCRdb shows in-frame clones only, minus some. Altogether 90,000 to 120,000 clones are present, about 91% being singletons, with the ten largest covering 6%. The sequencing input was peripheral blood. The receptor source for this set is a human donor in a cohort sampled during active COVID-19. Each CDR3 is given with its conserved first and last residue. Fields, in order: clone size, V gene, D gene, J gene, CDR3 length, CDR3 protein, CDR3 DNA. A D gene is named only where the DNA matches it firmly. The size entry is marked missing in some rows and otherwise reads once, few, many or a size class.

clone_size: NA; v_call: TRBV4-3; d_call: NA; j_call: TRBJ2-7; cdr3_length: 13; cdr3_aa: CASSRREGDEQYF; cdr3_nt: TGCGCCAGCAGCCGCAGGGAGGGGGACGAGCAGTACTTC
clone_size: NA; v_call: TRBV5-1; d_call: NA; j_call: TRBJ2-1; cdr3_length: 12; cdr3_aa: CASSLTGNEQFF; cdr3_nt: TGCGCCAGCAGCTTGACAGGGAATGAGCAGTTCTTC
clone_size: NA; v_call: TRBV3-1/TRBV3-2; d_call: TRBD1; j_call: TRBJ1-2; cdr3_length: 17; cdr3_aa: CASSQGRRTGGVYGYTF; cdr3_nt: TGTGCCAGCAGCCAAGGGAGGCGGACAGGGGGCGTCTATGGCTACACCTTC
clone_size: NA; v_call: TRBV11-2; d_call: NA; j_call: TRBJ1-1; cdr3_length: 17; cdr3_aa: CASSLYGREGSNTEAFF; cdr3_nt: TGTGCCAGCAGCTTGTACGGCAGGGAGGGCTCGAACACTGAAGCTTTCTTT
clone_size: NA; v_call: TRBV7-2; d_call: TRBD1; j_call: TRBJ1-1; cdr3_length: 14; cdr3_aa: CASSLLTGDAEAFF; cdr3_nt: TGTGCCAGCAGCCTCCTAACAGGGGACGCTGAAGCTTTCTTT
clone_size: few; v_call: TRBV6-2/TRBV6-3; d_call: TRBD2; j_call: TRBJ2-7; cdr3_length: 14; cdr3_aa: CASSGLAEYYEQYF; cdr3_nt: TGTGCCAGCAGCGGACTAGCGGAGTACTACGAGCAGTACTTC
clone_size: NA; v_call: TRBV18; d_call: NA; j_call: TRBJ2-5; cdr3_length: 14; cdr3_aa: CASSLYDRKETQYF; cdr3_nt: TGTGCCAGCTCACTCTATGACAGAAAAGAGACCCAGTACTTC
clone_size: NA; v_call: TRBV19; d_call: NA; j_call: TRBJ1-2; cdr3_length: 18; cdr3_aa: CASSIDHSGAASNYGYTF; cdr3_nt: TGTGCCAGTAGTATAGATCACTCAGGGGCAGCCTCTAACTATGGCTACACCTTC
clone_size: NA; v_call: TRBV20-1; d_call: NA; j_call: TRBJ1-1; cdr3_length: 10; cdr3_aa: CSASGKEAFF; cdr3_nt: TGCAGTGCTTCAGGGAAGGAAGCTTTCTTT
clone_size: NA; v_call: TRBV6-5; d_call: NA; j_call: TRBJ2-7; cdr3_length: 14; cdr3_aa: CASSSRGWGNEQYF; cdr3_nt: TGTGCCAGCAGTTCCCGGGGGTGGGGGAACGAGCAGTACTTC
clone_size: NA; v_call: TRBV4-2; d_call: TRBD1; j_call: TRBJ1-1; cdr3_length: 17; cdr3_aa: CASSQGQGLSGRSEAFF; cdr3_nt: TGTGCCAGCAGCCAAGGACAGGGACTTTCTGGGAGGTCTGAAGCTTTCTTT
clone_size: NA; v_call: TRBV29-1; d_call: NA; j_call: TRBJ1-4; cdr3_length: 13; cdr3_aa: CSALGTVTEKLFF; cdr3_nt: TGCAGCGCTTTAGGGACTGTCACTGAAAAACTGTTTTTT
clone_size: NA; v_call: TRBV12-3/TRBV12-4; d_call: TRBD1; j_call: TRBJ1-2; cdr3_length: 13; cdr3_aa: CASSEGTAYGYTF; cdr3_nt: TGTGCCAGCAGCGAAGGGACAGCCTATGGCTACACCTTC
clone_size: NA; v_call: TRBV28; d_call: NA; j_call: TRBJ2-7; cdr3_length: 13; cdr3_aa: CASSGTPAYEQYF; cdr3_nt: TGTGCCAGCAGTGGGACACCGGCCTACGAGCAGTACTTC
clone_size: NA; v_call: TRBV7-8; d_call: TRBD1; j_call: TRBJ1-5; cdr3_length: 15; cdr3_aa: CASSLFGTGGQPQHF; cdr3_nt: TGTGCCAGCAGCTTATTTGGGACAGGGGGTCAGCCCCAGCATTTT
clone_size: NA; v_call: TRBV4-3; d_call: TRBD1; j_call: TRBJ1-2; cdr3_length: 17; cdr3_aa: CASSQGQGAVEDYGYTF; cdr3_nt: TGCGCCAGCAGCCAAGGGCAGGGGGCTGTCGAAGACTATGGCTACACCTTC
clone_size: NA; v_call: TRBV7-9; d_call: TRBD2; j_call: TRBJ2-2; cdr3_length: 19; cdr3_aa: CASSLEPGLAGGITGELFF; cdr3_nt: TGTGCCAGCAGCTTAGAGCCGGGACTAGCGGGAGGTATCACCGGGGAGCTGTTTTTT
clone_size: NA; v_call: TRBV4-2; d_call: NA; j_call: TRBJ1-1; cdr3_length: 13; cdr3_aa: CASSQAEGTEAFF; cdr3_nt: TGTGCCAGCAGCCAAGCTGAGGGCACTGAAGCTTTCTTT
clone_size: once; v_call: TRBV9; d_call: NA; j_call: TRBJ2-3; cdr3_length: 12; cdr3_aa: CASSGLSDTQYF; cdr3_nt: TGTGCCAGCAGCGGGCTTTCAGATACGCAGTATTTT
clone_size: NA; v_call: TRBV27; d_call: TRBD2; j_call: TRBJ2-1; cdr3_length: 13; cdr3_aa: CASSLQGGYEQFF; cdr3_nt: TGTGCCAGCAGTTTACAGGGAGGGTATGAGCAGTTCTTC
clone_size: NA; v_call: TRBV6-4; d_call: TRBD2; j_call: TRBJ2-1; cdr3_length: 16; cdr3_aa: CASSPLGTSGRSEQFF; cdr3_nt: TGTGCCAGCAGTCCCTTAGGGACTAGCGGGAGAAGTGAGCAGTTCTTC
clone_size: NA; v_call: TRBV11-2; d_call: TRBD2; j_call: TRBJ2-5; cdr3_length: 15; cdr3_aa: CASSSLAGGPETQYF; cdr3_nt: TGTGCCAGCAGCTCCCTAGCGGGAGGGCCAGAGACCCAGTACTTC
clone_size: NA; v_call: TRBV28; d_call: NA; j_call: TRBJ1-1; cdr3_length: 14; cdr3_aa: CASSYSQGSTEAFF; cdr3_nt: TGTGCCAGCAGTTACTCACAGGGTAGTACTGAAGCTTTCTTT
clone_size: NA; v_call: TRBV7-9; d_call: NA; j_call: TRBJ1-6; cdr3_length: 14; cdr3_aa: CASTGSSYNSPLHF; cdr3_nt: TGTGCCAGCACCGGGAGCTCCTATAATTCACCCCTCCACTTT
clone_size: once; v_call: TRBV7-7; d_call: TRBD1; j_call: TRBJ1-5; cdr3_length: 16; cdr3_aa: CASSLVANRGGQPQHF; cdr3_nt: TGTGCTAGCAGCTTAGTTGCGAACAGGGGAGGTCAGCCCCAGCATTTT
clone_size: few; v_call: TRBV5-1; d_call: NA; j_call: TRBJ2-1; cdr3_length: 13; cdr3_aa: CASSYGSYNEQFF; cdr3_nt: TGCGCCAGCAGCTACGGGTCCTACAATGAGCAGTTCTTC
clone_size: NA; v_call: TRBV7-9; d_call: NA; j_call: TRBJ1-1; cdr3_length: 14; cdr3_aa: CASSYVDRNTEAFF; cdr3_nt: TGTGCCAGCAGCTACGTGGACAGGAACACTGAAGCTTTCTTT
clone_size: NA; v_call: TRBV9; d_call: NA; j_call: TRBJ2-5; cdr3_length: 15; cdr3_aa: CASSPWAETGETQYF; cdr3_nt: TGTGCCAGCAGCCCCTGGGCGGAAACGGGGGAGACCCAGTACTTC
clone_size: NA; v_call: TRBV5-5; d_call: NA; j_call: TRBJ2-1; cdr3_length: 15; cdr3_aa: CASSLETSFVFEGFF; cdr3_nt: TGTGCCAGCAGCTTGGAAACTAGTTTTGTTTTCGAAGGGTTCTTC
clone_size: NA; v_call: TRBV6-2/TRBV6-3; d_call: NA; j_call: TRBJ1-5; cdr3_length: 14; cdr3_aa: CASSYLGMNQPQHF; cdr3_nt: TGTGCCAGCAGTTACCTCGGGATGAATCAGCCCCAGCATTTT
clone_size: NA; v_call: TRBV6-4; d_call: TRBD2; j_call: TRBJ2-3; cdr3_length: 19; cdr3_aa: CASKCSGTSGGAFTDTQYF; cdr3_nt: TGTGCCAGCAAATGTTCCGGGACTAGCGGGGGGGCGTTCACAGATACGCAGTATTTT